A single sample is the source of the 13 T cell receptor beta chains below, sequenced in a study of Ad26.COV2.S vaccination and SARS-CoV-2 variants (dated by TCRdb to about 2021). This specimen's treatment or condition label, interpreted: some 20 received Ad26.COV2.S at low or high dose, single or two shots; five or six received placebo; per-sample allocation not given. For vaccine and placebo recipients, repertoires were sequenced using samples collected on day 63 after the first injection. The library was prepared using the immunoSEQ multiplex PCR assay. TCRdb stores this immuneACCESS table with in-frame sequences only. Part of the clones is absent; in the studies checked, under half of the shortfall reflects unresolved V genes, and no reason is known for the rest. The sample includes about 410,000 clones, with 75% to 90% observed a single time. 1.9% of the sample goes to the ten largest clones.

The material sequenced was peripheral blood, taken in a trial of Ad26.COV2.S vaccine versus placebo. The receptors originated from a person between 18 and 59 years old who received the Ad26.COV2.S COVID-19 vaccine or a placebo.

This rearrangement joins TRBV3-1 (or the pseudogene TRBV3-2) to TRBJ2-5; 10 bases match TRBD2. CDR1 and CDR2 (germline): LGHDT, YNNKEL (reference sequence). Unmatched junction bases numbered 5, after V lost 3 bases and J lost 1 base. There are 16 residues in the CDR3. CDR3 sequence: CASSQASSGSQETQYF. The CDR3 DNA sequence: TGTGCCAGCAGCCAGGCCTCTAGCGGGAGCCAAGAGACCCAGTACTTC.

A note on this clone: This CDR3 is also generated by other DNA sequences in the sample. The chain joins TRBV12-3 or TRBV12-4 to TRBJ1-6; D remains unclear. The CDR3 is made up of 12 amino acids. The V and J ends lost 6 bases and 7 bases respectively, with 7 bases between them. CDR3 sequence (DNA): TGTGCCAGCAGCTTTCTGAATTCACCCCTCCACTTT. It codes for CASSFLNSPLHF.

V usage is TRBV4-2 and J usage is TRBJ2-5; 14 positions agree with TRBD2. The germline CDR1 and CDR2 sequences are LGHNA and YNFKEQ. CDR3 length: 15 amino acids. V was clipped by 1 base and J by 5 bases; unmatched bases: 0. The chain's CDR3 is CASSQGTSGRETQYF. CDR3 in DNA: TGTGCCAGCAGCCAAGGGACTAGCGGGAGGGAGACCCAGTACTTC.

The rearrangement uses TRBV9 and TRBJ2-7; D is uncertain. The CDR3 loop spans 14 amino acids. Trimming cost V 4 bases and J 3 bases, with 14 bases left between them. The germline V gene has CDR1 SGDLS and CDR2 YYNGEE. The CDR3 DNA reads TGTGCCAGCAGCCCCGCCGCGACCTACTACGAGCAGTACTTC. Amino acid sequence: CASSPAATYYEQYF.

The gene calls are TRBV5-4 and TRBJ2-1; 9 nucleotides match TRBD2. V lost 4 bases and J lost 2; bases outside the gene matches: 4. In germline, CDR1 is SGHNT, CDR2 YYREEE (reference sequence). The CDR3 is 15 residues long. The CDR3 sequence is CASSPSGRTYNEQFF. The CDR3 coding sequence is TGTGCCAGCAGCCCCAGCGGGAGGACCTACAATGAGCAGTTCTTC.

V usage is TRBV14 and J usage is TRBJ1-1; TRBD1 matches at 9 bases. This CDR3 is built from 16 residues. V trimming: 5 bases; J trimming: 1 base; junction bases outside the gene matches: 8. CDR1 and CDR2 (germline): SGHDN, FVKESK. The CDR3 DNA sequence: TGTGCCAGCAGCTGGACAGGGGCGATACAGAACACTGAAGCTTTCTTT. Residues: CASSWTGAIQNTEAFF. The complete variable domain, with remaining parts taken from reference TRBV14 and TRBJ1-1, reads EAGVTQFPSHSVIEKGQTVTLRCDPISGHDNLYWYRRVMGKEIKFLLHFVKESKQDESGMPNNRFLAERTGGTYSTLKVQPAELEDSGVYFCASSWTGAIQNTEAFFGQGTRLTVV.

This clone has only one observation. V usage is TRBV4-1 and J usage is TRBJ1-5, with D possibly matching TRBD1 (5 bases). CDR1 and CDR2 (germline): MGHRA, YSYEKL. V was pared by 0 bases and J by 4 bases, with 13 bases between. The CDR3 loop spans 16 amino acids. DNA for the CDR3: TGCGCCAGCAGCCAAGATTTTTCGAACAGGAATCAGCCCCAGCATTTT. Protein sequence: CASSQDFSNRNQPQHF.

The V call is TRBV4-1, the J call TRBJ1-3; D might be TRBD1 (5 bases). Germline CDR1 reads MGHRA; CDR2 reads YSYEKL. Trimming removed 3 bases at V and 2 bases at J, with 8 bases between. The CDR3 contains 14 residues. This CDR3 reads CASSHGDPGNTIYF. CDR3 nucleotide sequence: TGCGCCAGCAGCCATGGGGACCCTGGAAACACCATATATTTT.

This chain joins TRBV5-6 and TRBJ1-1, with unresolved D. The V end lost 4 bases, the J end lost 0 bases, and 13 bases lay between the germline ends. This CDR3 is built from 15 residues. CDR1 and CDR2 (germline): SGHDT, YYEEEE. For the CDR3, the DNA is TGTGCCAGCAGCATGGCAAGCGGGGTGAACACTGAAGCTTTCTTT. It codes for CASSMASGVNTEAFF.

The chain combines TRBV28 with TRBJ2-3; D is possibly TRBD1 (7 bases). The CDR3 totals 15 residues. Trimming left V 5 bases short and J 2 bases short, with 14 bases between. Germline-derived CDR1 and CDR2 are MDHEN and SYDVKM. The CDR3 coding sequence is TGTGCCAGCAGTGGATCAGGGGGGCCCACAGATACGCAGTATTTT. Residues: CASSGSGGPTDTQYF.

The V and J genes are TRBV19 and TRBJ2-7; TRBD1 matches 9 bases. V gave up 5 bases and J gave up 4 bases; unmatched junction bases: 15. Per germline, CDR1 LNHDA and CDR2 SQIVND (reference sequence). The CDR3 has 17 amino acids. CDR3 in DNA: TGTGCCAGTAGTGCCCTCCTTCCCCGGGACAGGGCTTACGAGCAGTACTTC. It codes for CASSALLPRDRAYEQYF.

The V call is TRBV28, the J call TRBJ1-1, with D possibly TRBD1 on 5 matching bases. Germline CDR1 and CDR2: MDHEN and SYDVKM. CDR3 size: 14 residues. Trimming stripped 6 bases from V and 10 bases from J, with 21 bases between. The CDR3 region has the DNA TGTGCCAGCAGCCCATTCCAACCGGGGGGATCAGCTTTCTTT. Encoded protein: CASSPFQPGGSAFF.

The rearrangement links TRBV6-4 to TRBJ1-5, with D possibly being TRBD1 (6 bases). The CDR3 consists of 16 residues. The V and J ends lost 8 bases and 4 bases respectively, with 21 bases between them. The V gene's germline CDR1 is MRHNA and CDR2 SNTAGT. The CDR3 nucleotides are TGTGCCAGCCCCCTACCCCCTGACAGGCTAAATCAGCCCCAGCATTTT. It yields the protein CASPLPPDRLNQPQHF.